The 20 T cell receptor beta chains below come from one sample, sequenced in a study of CD8 T cells in Susac syndrome. RNA in amounts of about 0.5 to 1 ug was reverse transcribed with random hexamers. MiXCR, applied by TCRdb to the immunoSEQ multiplex PCR reads, yields one record per CDR3 protein. The sample shows roughly 200,000 distinct CDR3 sequences, around 95% of them seen only once. Sequencing was performed on CD8+ T cells from PBMCs. These receptor sequences come from a human donor with multiple sclerosis.

This chain uses TRBV28 with TRBJ2-3, with 7 bases matching TRBD2. Germline V gene data show CDR1 as MDHEN and CDR2 as SYDVKM. J was trimmed by 6 bases and V by 5 bases; bases with no gene match: 8. There are 14 residues in the CDR3. The CDR3 nucleotides are TGTGCCAGCAGTGAGGCGGGAGCGGAGGATACGCAGTATTTT. It codes for CASSEAGAEDTQYF.

V and J are TRBV11-2 and TRBJ2-1; 9 nucleotides align to TRBD2. CDR1 and CDR2 (germline): SGHAT, FQNNGV. This CDR3 has 15 amino acids. The junction had 10 bases not matched to a gene; V was cut back by 5 bases and J by 8 bases. This CDR3 is CASSLRVAGADEQFF. In DNA, the CDR3 is TGTGCCAGCAGCCTTCGAGTAGCGGGAGCGGATGAGCAGTTCTTC. The complete variable domain, with remaining parts taken from reference TRBV11-2 and TRBJ2-1, reads EAGVAQSPRYKIIEKRQSVAFWCNPISGHATLYWYQQILGQGPKLLIQFQNNGVVDDSQLPKDRFSAERLKGVDSTLKIQPAKLEDSAVYLCASSLRVAGADEQFFGPGTRLTVL.

Here the CDR3 DNA reads TGTGCCAGCAGCCAGGGACAGGGGTCGAACACTGAAGCTTTCTTT. This encodes CASSQGQGSNTEAFF. The rearrangement uses TRBV4-2 and TRBJ1-1, with 10 nucleotides matching TRBD1. The length of the CDR3 is 15 residues. V lost 3 bases and J lost 1; bases outside the gene matches: 2. The germline gives CDR1 LGHNA, CDR2 YNFKEQ.

The CDR3 bases are TGTGCCAGCAGCTTGGTCCCTAGCACAGATACGCAGTATTTT. The encoded protein is CASSLVPSTDTQYF. The chain uses TRBV5-4 and TRBJ2-3, with D hard to call. Trimming cost V 0 bases and J 0 bases, with 5 bases left between them. The CDR3 runs to 14 residues. Germline V lookup: CDR1 SGHNT, CDR2 YYREEE (reference sequence).

DNA of the CDR3: TGCAGCGTTGAGTCCGGCAGGGTCGAGGACTACGAGCAGTACTTC. It yields the protein CSVESGRVEDYEQYF. The genes are TRBV29-1 and TRBJ2-7; possible D gene TRBD1, 5 bases. From germline, CDR1 is SQVTM and CDR2 ANQGSEA. The CDR3 has 15 amino acids. V was pared by 3 bases and J by 3 bases, with 18 bases between.

The chain joins TRBV6-1 to TRBJ2-6; unclear D gene. The CDR3 is 18 residues long. Germline V gives CDR1 MNHNS, CDR2 SASEGT. V gave up 5 bases and J gave up 0 bases, with 17 bases separating them. CDR3 sequence: CASSQRAPTFSGANVLTF. The CDR3 nucleotides are TGTGCCAGCAGTCAACGGGCCCCTACTTTCTCTGGGGCCAACGTCCTGACTTTC.

V usage is TRBV30 and J usage is TRBJ1-2; weak D call: TRBD1 (5 bases). This CDR3 spans 14 amino acids. Trimming shortened V by 0 bases and J by 8 bases, and 16 bases separated the two germline ends. Per the germline V gene, CDR1 is GTSNPN and CDR2 is SVGIG (reference sequence). This CDR3 is CAWSVTAGLSGYTF. The CDR3 DNA sequence: TGTGCCTGGAGTGTAACCGCGGGGCTCAGCGGCTACACCTTC.

This chain joins TRBV4-2 and TRBJ2-4; D possibly corresponds to TRBD2 (6 bases). Germline-derived CDR1 and CDR2 are LGHNA and YNFKEQ. Trimming stripped 0 bases from V and 8 bases from J, with 14 bases between. The CDR3 has 15 residues. CDR3 sequence: CASSQEIGGEYIQYF. CDR3 nucleotides: TGTGCCAGCAGCCAAGAGATCGGAGGGGAGTACATTCAGTACTTC.

The rearrangement joins TRBV29-1 to TRBJ2-1; 11 bases line up with TRBD2. The CDR3 contains 12 residues. CDR1 and CDR2 (germline): SQVTM, ANQGSEA. The trim removed 0 bases at V and 13 bases at J, leaving 2 bases unmatched. The CDR3 region has the DNA TGCAGCGTTGAAGATACTAGCGGGAGTCAGTTCTTC. Translation gives CSVEDTSGSQFF.

The V gene is TRBV9, the J gene TRBJ2-5; 8 bases are shared with TRBD2. Trimming at V came to 4 bases and at J to 2 bases, leaving 7 bases not matched to a gene. The germline CDR1 and CDR2 sequences are SGDLS and YYNGEE. CDR3 length equals 15 residues. The CDR3 DNA reads TGTGCCAGCAGCATTAGCGGGACGAAACAAGAGACCCAGTACTTC. Translated, it gives CASSISGTKQETQYF.

V and J are TRBV6-6 and TRBJ1-4; no reliable D call. The CDR3 is 14 residues long. The V gene's germline CDR1 is MNHNY and CDR2 SVGAGI (reference sequence). V was cut by 0 bases and J by 13 bases, with 15 bases left in between. The CDR3, as DNA: TGTGCCAGCAGTTACTCGCAAACGGATCTTCGACTGTTTTTT. Translation gives CASSYSQTDLRLFF.

CDR3 amino acids: CASSLSIQSTVYEQYF. DNA of the CDR3: TGTGCCAGCAGTTTATCGATACAGTCTACCGTCTACGAGCAGTACTTC. The chain carries TRBV27 and TRBJ2-7; D remains unclear. This CDR3 is built from 16 residues. Germline CDR1 is MNHEY and CDR2 is SMNVEV (reference sequence). The ends were cut back, 0 bases at V and 3 bases at J, with 15 bases in the middle.

The chain's CDR3 is CASSAGVGATDTQYF. The DNA for the CDR3 is TGCGCCAGCAGCGCCGGTGTAGGGGCCACAGATACGCAGTATTTT. The genes are TRBV5-1 and TRBJ2-3; D is perhaps TRBD1 (5 bases). Trimming took off 4 bases at V and 2 bases at J, with 14 bases between the two ends. This CDR3 region has 15 residues. Germline CDR1 reads SGHRS; CDR2 reads YFSETQ.

The chain combines TRBV2 with TRBJ1-1; the D gene is possibly TRBD1 (6 bases). Germline assignment: CDR1 SNHLY and CDR2 FYNNEI. Deletions cut 6 bases from V and 1 base from J, with 9 bases between. The length of the CDR3 is 13 residues. The CDR3 spells CASRWGQNTEAFF. CDR3 coding DNA: TGTGCCAGCAGGTGGGGACAGAACACTGAAGCTTTCTTT.

This chain links TRBV4-1 with TRBJ2-7; TRBD1 is a possible D gene (6 bases). Germline V gene lookup returns CDR1 MGHRA and CDR2 YSYEKL. The CDR3 covers 16 residues. V lost 1 base and J 3 bases, leaving 16 bases between the germline ends. CDR3 protein: CASSQGAAGAFYEQYF. The CDR3 DNA reads as TGCGCCAGCAGCCAAGGAGCGGCAGGGGCCTTCTACGAGCAGTACTTC.

J is TRBJ2-3 and V is TRBV3-1, with a tentative D call TRBD2 (6 bases). Germline CDR1 and CDR2: LGHDT and YNNKEL (reference sequence). This CDR3 contains 15 residues. Trimming took off 0 bases at V and 4 bases at J, with 11 bases between the two ends. CDR3 protein: CASSQDDGSADTQYF. For the CDR3, the DNA is TGTGCCAGCAGCCAAGATGACGGGAGTGCAGATACGCAGTATTTT.

This chain uses TRBV7-9 with TRBJ2-7; TRBD1 aligns across 7 bases. This CDR3 contains 13 residues. From germline, CDR1 is SEHNR and CDR2 FQNEAQ (reference sequence). V was clipped by 5 bases and J by 7 bases; unmatched bases: 8. The CDR3 DNA is TGTGCCAGCAGCGCACAGGGGTCGGGGGAGCAGTACTTC. The encoded protein is CASSAQGSGEQYF.

This clonotype was picked up one time. This chain's CDR3 is CASSAGTGQAFF. The CDR3 bases are TGTGCCAGCAGTGCGGGGACAGGGCAAGCTTTCTTT. This chain joins TRBV12-3 or TRBV12-4 and TRBJ1-1; TRBD1 agrees at 9 bases. The junction had 4 bases not matched to a gene; V was cut back by 5 bases and J by 9 bases. The CDR3 consists of 12 residues.

This clonotype has a single count. The chain joins TRBV6-1 to TRBJ2-5, with 10 bases aligning to TRBD1. The CDR3 is 14 residues long. The germline gives CDR1 MNHNS, CDR2 SASEGT. The trim removed 4 bases at V and 5 bases at J, leaving 4 bases unmatched. CDR3 sequence reads: CASSAGTGVETQYF. The CDR3 DNA reads as TGTGCCAGCAGTGCCGGGACAGGGGTGGAGACCCAGTACTTC.

The rearrangement joins TRBV19 to TRBJ2-3, with D unclear. The germline V and J ends were trimmed by 6 bases and 6 bases, with 7 bases remaining between them. The CDR3 consists of 11 residues. Germline assignment: CDR1 LNHDA and CDR2 SQIVND (reference sequence). CDR3 loop: CASSGPDTQYF. The CDR3 DNA reads TGTGCCAGTAGCGGCCCGGATACGCAGTATTTT.